This T cell receptor beta chain originates from a study of CD8+ T cells in alopecia areata. Study information: The roughly 7-11-week-old female C3H/HeJ mice were given skin taken from approximately 6-13-month-old C3H/HeJ graft donors that had spontaneous alopecia. Overall study findings and caveats: Mouse data revealed clearer TCR sharing than patient data did, a gap possibly tied to HLA. Scalp samples also yield sequences of resident alphabeta T cells from normal skin.

This clone was seen more than once but under ten times. Its antigen remains unidentified. One base away lies a much larger clone, so this may be a sequencing read error. Gene names denote mouse genes. Read sequence stops 4 residues before the CDR3 end, and the germline J gene provides the missing end. V lost 4 bases and J lost 2; bases outside the gene matches: 1. The CDR3 is 14 residues long. Germline loops: CDR1 LGHNA, CDR2 YNLKQL (reference sequence). Sorting used CD4, CD8alpha, NKG2D, NKG2ACE and other markers on pooled cutaneous lymph node cells. Isolated RNA was reverse transcribed into cDNA used as the sequencing template. The table came from immunoSEQ multiplex PCR; TCRdb's copy has only in-frame clones and leaves some out. The repertoire has over 250,000 clones, none seen only once; the ten largest take 1.2%.

Material for sequencing was CD4+ T cells sorted from a lymph node. The V and J genes are TRBV5 and TRBJ1-2, with 10 bases matching TRBD1. This sequence originates from a C3H/HeJ mouse with alopecia areata. The strain's MHC type: H2-k. CDR3 loop: CASSLGQGNSDYTF. The DNA read from the CDR3 is TGTGCCAGCAGCCTGGGACAGGGGAACTCC.